This T cell receptor beta chain was obtained from a study of blood T cells in healthy people across ages. Primed by a sample-barcoded 5' primer and a J-beta primer mix, a second PCR proceeded for 7 to 11 cycles. In TCRdb, the 5' RACE reads were re-called with MiXCR into one record per CDR3 protein. Among approximately 800,000 distinct CDR3 sequences listed, around a quarter were seen once. In its sample, this clonotype was seen a few times. This CDR3 has 13 amino acids. The V end was cut by 0 bases, the J end by 5 bases, with 8 bases between. The germline gives CDR1 MGHRA, CDR2 YSYEKL. These same data were also listed under a study on T cells of mothers and their children.

The TCR was taken from a boy aged 5 to 17 in good health. Material for sequencing was blood. V usage is TRBV4-1 and J usage is TRBJ2-7; tentatively, D is TRBD2 (6 bases). The CDR3 sequence: CASSQEGRNEQYF. CDR3 in DNA: TGCGCCAGCAGCCAAGAGGGGAGGAACGAGCAGTACTTC.